These 20 T cell receptor beta chains were all obtained from the same sample, sequenced in a study of graft-versus-host responses after intestinal transplantation. The method was immunoSEQ multiplex PCR; TCRdb's version includes in-frame clones alone and lacks a portion of them. The sample has about 46,000 clones; over 80% are singletons. The sample was PBMCs, taken around 800 days after a first intestinal transplant, on the day of a second. These receptors all stem from a human patient who received an intestinal transplant, so some T cells may come from the graft donor.

This clone was counted a single time. The J gene is TRBJ2-3, the V gene TRBV14, with unresolved D. The CDR3 extends over 16 amino acids. Germline V lookup: CDR1 SGHDN, CDR2 FVKESK. V lost 4 bases and J 3 bases, leaving 17 bases between the germline ends. CDR3 loop: CASSRLGSGQTDTQYF. The CDR3 region has the DNA TGTGCCAGCAGCCGCCTTGGCAGTGGGCAGACAGATACGCAGTATTTT.

This chain links TRBV6-5 with TRBJ1-3; no reliable D call. Per the germline V gene, CDR1 is MNHEY and CDR2 is SVGAGI. V was clipped by 0 bases and J by 0 bases, with 6 bases between them. The CDR3 is made up of 15 amino acids. The CDR3 sequence is CASSYSKSSGNTIYF. CDR3 coding DNA: TGTGCCAGCAGTTACTCGAAGAGCTCTGGAAACACCATATATTTT.

The rearrangement links TRBV5-1 to TRBJ2-5; D is ambiguous. The CDR3 has 12 residues. The V and J ends lost 4 bases and 1 base respectively, with 5 bases between them. The germline CDR1 and CDR2 sequences are SGHRS and YFSETQ. The CDR3 DNA follows: TGCGCCAGCAGCCTTATCCAAGAGACCCAGTACTTC. Protein sequence: CASSLIQETQYF.

The CDR3 sequence: CASSYSWGSNQPQHF. The CDR3, as DNA: TGTGCCAGCAGTTACTCTTGGGGGTCCAATCAGCCCCAGCATTTT. V gene TRBV6-5 combines with J gene TRBJ1-5, with TRBD1 as a possible D gene (5 bases). Germline CDR1 MNHEY, CDR2 SVGAGI. Between the trimmed V and J ends, which lost 0 bases and 3 bases, there was a span of 9 bases. This CDR3 region has 15 residues.

V usage is TRBV28 and J usage is TRBJ2-7; D unresolved. This CDR3 has 11 amino acids. Per germline, CDR1 MDHEN and CDR2 SYDVKM. V shed 6 bases and J shed 6 bases, with 9 bases lying between them. The CDR3 sequence is CASRSLVEQYF. The DNA of the CDR3 is TGTGCCAGCAGATCCCTGGTCGAGCAGTACTTC. The full variable domain, rest sourced from reference TRBV28 and TRBJ2-7, is DVKVTQSSRYLVKRTGEKVFLECVQDMDHENMFWYRQDPGLGLRLIYFSYDVKMKEKGDIPEGYSVSREKKERFSLILESASTNQTSMYLCASRSLVEQYFGPGTRLTVT.

The rearrangement links TRBV23-1 to TRBJ1-5; unclear D gene. TRBV23-1 belongs to the ORF category, with a function that is uncertain. The CDR3 covers 15 residues. V lost 3 bases and J lost 0, with 9 bases in between. This CDR3 is CASSQRDDSNQPQHF. CDR3 DNA: TGCGCCAGCAGTCAGCGTGATGATAGCAATCAGCCCCAGCATTTT.

The J gene is TRBJ2-7, the V gene TRBV7-6; no reliable D call. V was clipped by 5 bases and J by 7 bases, with 15 bases between them. The germline CDR1 and CDR2 sequences are SGHVS and FNYEAQ. The CDR3 runs 13 residues. The CDR3 protein is CASSPSGGGEQYF. The CDR3 coding sequence is TGTGCCAGCAGCCCCTCGGGCGGCGGAGAGCAGTACTTC.

J is TRBJ2-5 and V is TRBV7-9, with 10 nucleotides matching TRBD1. The J call may be wrong; the DNA end is better matched by TRBJ2-7. The CDR3 loop spans 15 amino acids. CDR1 is SEHNR, CDR2 FQNEAQ, per germline (reference sequence). CDR3 in DNA: TGTGCCAGCAGCCCCGGACAGGGGGTTATCTACGAGCAGTACTTC. Its protein is CASSPGQGVIYEQYF.

The V gene is TRBV6-5, the J gene TRBJ2-5; D possibly corresponds to TRBD1 (6 bases). The CDR3 has 13 residues. Trimming shortened V by 7 bases and J by 7 bases, and 16 bases separated the two germline ends. Germline CDR1 reads MNHEY; CDR2 reads SVGAGI. The CDR3 DNA reads as TGTGCCAGCAAGTGGGGGCCTGAAGGGACCCAGTACTTC. Its protein is CASKWGPEGTQYF.

The rearrangement uses TRBV19 and TRBJ2-1; 10 bases fit TRBD2. The CDR3 spans 15 residues. Germline V CDR1 and CDR2: LNHDA, SQIVND (reference sequence). V shed 5 bases, J shed 8 bases, and the junction held 9 bases outside the gene matches. This CDR3 reads CASSWASGRWDEQFF. CDR3 nucleotide sequence: TGTGCCAGTAGTTGGGCTAGCGGGAGATGGGATGAGCAGTTCTTC.

This chain connects TRBV11-2 to TRBJ1-5, with 9 bases aligning to TRBD1. The trim removed 5 bases at V and 4 bases at J, leaving 6 bases unmatched. This CDR3 contains 15 residues. Looked up from germline, CDR1 is SGHAT and CDR2 is FQNNGV. This CDR3 reads CASSPTGTGNQPQHF. In DNA form, the CDR3 reads TGTGCCAGCAGCCCGACCGGGACAGGGAATCAGCCCCAGCATTTT.

The chain is built from TRBV6-6 and TRBJ1-5, with D maybe TRBD1 (5 bases). The V and J ends lost 3 bases and 3 bases respectively, with 15 bases between them. From germline, CDR1 is MNHNY and CDR2 SVGAGI (reference sequence). The CDR3 sequence is 16 residues long. The CDR3 here is CASSYTPQGNNQPQHF. CDR3 nucleotide sequence: TGTGCCAGCAGTTATACGCCCCAGGGAAACAATCAGCCCCAGCATTTT.

This chain uses TRBV2 with TRBJ2-7; TRBD2 aligns across 7 bases. J gave up 2 bases and V 0 bases, and 4 bases lay outside the gene matches. The CDR3 covers 15 residues. Germline CDR1 SNHLY, CDR2 FYNNEI. Here the CDR3 DNA reads TGTGCCAGCAGTGAAGCGACGGGAGGCCCCTACGAGCAGTACTTC. The encoded protein is CASSEATGGPYEQYF.

This sequence joins TRBV6-1 and TRBJ1-5; no reliable D call. The CDR3 runs to 14 residues. Germline CDR1 MNHNS, CDR2 SASEGT. V lost 2 bases and J 0 bases, leaving 5 bases between the germline ends. The CDR3 coding sequence is TGTGCCAGCAGTGAAAGGAGTAGCAATCAGCCCCAGCATTTT. This sequence encodes CASSERSSNQPQHF.

V is TRBV6-1 and J is TRBJ1-6; D remains unclear. Germline V gives CDR1 MNHNS, CDR2 SASEGT. The CDR3 extends over 16 amino acids. The ends were cut back, 2 bases at V and 0 bases at J, with 8 bases in the middle. CDR3 protein: CASSERESSYNSPLHF. As DNA, the CDR3 is TGTGCCAGCAGTGAAAGGGAGAGCTCCTATAATTCACCCCTCCACTTT.

This rearrangement joins TRBV9 to TRBJ1-3, with 7 nucleotides matching TRBD1. With 7 bases clipped from V and 9 bases from J, the junction kept 13 bases outside the gene matches. CDR1 is SGDLS, CDR2 YYNGEE, per germline. The CDR3 is made up of 14 amino acids. CDR3 DNA sequence: TGTGCCAGCCAGGGGGGGCGCGGTGAAAGCACCATATATTTT. Amino acids: CASQGGRGESTIYF.

The J gene is TRBJ2-7, the V gene TRBV7-9; D tentatively fits TRBD1 or TRBD2 (5 bases each). This CDR3 comprises 13 residues. With 5 bases removed from V and 2 bases from J, the gap between germline ends came to 10 bases. CDR1 is SEHNR and CDR2 is FQNEAQ in the germline V gene (reference sequence). This chain's CDR3 is CASSRDGTYEQYF. CDR3 DNA: TGTGCCAGCAGCCGGGACGGAACCTACGAGCAGTACTTC.

The genes are TRBV11-3 and TRBJ1-1; possibly TRBD1 for D (5 bases). Germline V gene data show CDR1 as SGHNT and CDR2 as YENEEA. The CDR3 extends over 13 amino acids. The ends were cut back, 0 bases at V and 9 bases at J, with 11 bases in the middle. CDR3 coding DNA: TGTGCCAGCAGCTTAGAATGGGGCGGGCAAGCTTTCTTT. This codes for CASSLEWGGQAFF.

The rearrangement joins TRBV29-1 to TRBJ2-2, with 8 bases that match TRBD2. Germline assignment: CDR1 SQVTM and CDR2 ANQGSEA. The CDR3 is 13 amino acids. V dropped 5 bases and J dropped 6; count of bases not matched to a gene: 5. CDR3 protein: CSVSTLAAGELFF. DNA for the CDR3: TGCAGCGTTTCAACACTAGCGGCCGGGGAGCTGTTTTTT.

The CDR3 loop reads CAWSIHSVTGKNTEAFF. DNA of the CDR3: TGTGCCTGGAGTATACACTCCGTGACAGGGAAGAACACTGAAGCTTTCTTT. The rearrangement joins TRBV30 to TRBJ1-1; 7 nucleotides align to TRBD1. The CDR3 is 17 amino acids. Per the germline V gene, CDR1 is GTSNPN and CDR2 is SVGIG (reference sequence). With 2 bases clipped from V and 1 base from J, the junction kept 13 bases outside the gene matches.